Given below is one TCR beta chain in context. Its specificity is not known. Specified treatment: roughly 11-day PBMC culture with coronavirus spike peptide pools or control peptides (ViraFEST assay). This specimen comes from a study of vaccination and CD4 T cells after COVID-19. Study context: Cultures designated as controls were supplied with a CEFX pool, an HIV-1 Nef pool, or no peptide.

The Oncomine TCR Beta short-read assay generated sequence data from the DNA of cultured CD4+ T cells. One entry per CDR3 protein results from TCRdb running MiXCR on the PCR reads. The table lists about 16,000 distinct CDR3 sequences, 45% to 50% of them singletons. V lost 1 base and J 2 bases, leaving 9 bases between the germline ends. In germline, CDR1 is LGHNA, CDR2 YSLEER. The CDR3 has 15 residues. This receptor was taken from a human donor who had recovered from COVID-19. The chain joins TRBV4-3 to TRBJ2-1; possible D gene TRBD2, 6 bases. Material for sequencing was CD4+ T cells from blood, cultured in vitro. Written as DNA, the CDR3 is TGCGCCAGCAGCCAAGGGCTAGCGACCTACAATGAGCAGTTCTTC. The encoded protein is CASSQGLATYNEQFF.